This T cell receptor (beta chain) was recovered during a study of PD-1 blockade in classical Hodgkin lymphoma (dated by TCRdb to 2019 to 2021). The study in broad terms: Nivolumab dosing was 3 mg/kg intravenously every 2 weeks, continuing until either disease progression or unacceptable toxicity. The study used TCR beta sequencing and CyTOF to define a peripheral blood immune signature of response to PD-1 blockade in classical Hodgkin lymphoma. The investigation overall reported the following: Trial patients achieving complete response had baseline diversity similar to newly diagnosed patients, whereas partial responders and progressors had significantly lower diversity. Baseline TCR diversity was reported as lower in newly diagnosed patients than in healthy donors, and lower still in relapsed/refractory patients. Diversity was lower in patients who began nivolumab less than 1 year after ASCT, so these patients were left out of later analyses to avoid confounding by immune reconstitution. The study covered only a single clinical trial cohort, and the causes of the repertoire differences, possibly disease activity or prior therapy, were still not defined. A significant rise by C4D1 was seen in CD4+ but not CD8+ TCR diversity (p=0.0027 vs p=0.16), with the rise being most apparent in complete responders (p=0.02).

Sample time point, as interpreted from the label and publication: cycle 4 day 1 (C4D1), after 6 weeks of nivolumab. All trial patients had relapsed after autologous stem cell transplantation, with cohorts A, B and C differing in prior brentuximab vedotin exposure. Magnetic negative selection with a Miltenyi CD4+ T cell isolation kit was used to purify CD4+ T cells from thawed PBMCs. The trial cohort included 55 to 60 patients with relapsed/refractory classical Hodgkin lymphoma, and each patient had a best overall response of complete response, partial response or progressive disease. Single-agent nivolumab was administered to trial patients in the multi-cohort phase II CheckMate 205 trial. An independent review committee assessed best overall response using the 2007 International Working Group response criteria. Trial PBMCs were collected immediately before nivolumab initiation (C1D1) and during therapy at cycle 2 day 1 and cycle 4 day 1. Peripheral blood was collected in 8 mL Vacutainer Cell Preparation Tubes, from which PBMCs were isolated by centrifugation and then cryopreserved. Purified CD4+ and CD8+ fractions were prepared only for cases where an additional PBMC sample was available. Magnetically labelled cells were depleted on LS columns in a quadroMACS separator, and the flow-through was collected as the purified fraction.

Turning to this clone: Its cognate antigen has yet to be identified. Base qualities are not at hand, and no much larger clone is one base apart.

Spanning cysteine to phenylalanine, the CDR3 consists of 14 amino acids. Only CDR3 DNA remains: 42 bases, in frame from the first base. Sequences MNHNS (CDR1) and SASEGT (CDR2) are obtained from the germline V gene. Clipping removes 2 bases from V and 4 bases from J, with 3 as the unmatched junction base count. The Qiagen DNeasy kit was used to extract genomic DNA both from unsorted PBMCs and from the negatively selected CD4+ and CD8+ fractions. Amplification of TCR beta CDR3 regions was done by immunoSEQ multiplex PCR with primers that anneal to V and J segments. A synthetic immune receptor repertoire was used to minimize amplification bias, and any remaining bias was removed computationally after sequencing. The authors' pipeline ran thus. Repertoire diversity was quantified as the Shannon entropy index using custom Python scripts. The unsorted, CD4+ and CD8+ repertoires were each analyzed separately, with the exception of combined analyses, where CD4+ and CD8+ sequences were merged in silico. Clonal expansion was defined as a frequency increase of at least 2-fold after treatment compared with C1D1, and clones undetected at baseline were assigned a pseudocount of 0.5. Clones with 0 or 1 copy at C1D1 were classified as singleton clones, and clones with 2 or more copies were classified as non-singleton clones. By matching protein sequences in sorted samples from the same patient, clones expanded in unsorted samples were annotated as CD4+, CD8+ or unknown. Wilcoxon tests on paired samples were used to test diversity changes from C1D1 to C4D1. In its TCRdb copy, this immuneACCESS table keeps in-frame sequences only and misses some clones. Where compared with another copy, unresolved V genes explain less than half of these, and the others have no known cause. That table furnishes V, J and clone size, whereas the DNA furnished D and trimming. The sample table shows about 17,000 clones, and roughly three quarters are seen once. The ten biggest clones cover around 1.9% of the sample.

The V gene is TRBV6-1 and the J gene is TRBJ1-1, and 8 junctional nucleotides match TRBD1. The sequence was collected from a human donor with classical Hodgkin lymphoma. Source: CD4+ T cells from blood, taken before the fourth cycle of nivolumab. The CDR3 in this case is CASSERTGTTEAFF. The DNA sequence reads TGTGCCAGCAGTGAAAGGACAGGGACCACTGAAGCTTTCTTT.